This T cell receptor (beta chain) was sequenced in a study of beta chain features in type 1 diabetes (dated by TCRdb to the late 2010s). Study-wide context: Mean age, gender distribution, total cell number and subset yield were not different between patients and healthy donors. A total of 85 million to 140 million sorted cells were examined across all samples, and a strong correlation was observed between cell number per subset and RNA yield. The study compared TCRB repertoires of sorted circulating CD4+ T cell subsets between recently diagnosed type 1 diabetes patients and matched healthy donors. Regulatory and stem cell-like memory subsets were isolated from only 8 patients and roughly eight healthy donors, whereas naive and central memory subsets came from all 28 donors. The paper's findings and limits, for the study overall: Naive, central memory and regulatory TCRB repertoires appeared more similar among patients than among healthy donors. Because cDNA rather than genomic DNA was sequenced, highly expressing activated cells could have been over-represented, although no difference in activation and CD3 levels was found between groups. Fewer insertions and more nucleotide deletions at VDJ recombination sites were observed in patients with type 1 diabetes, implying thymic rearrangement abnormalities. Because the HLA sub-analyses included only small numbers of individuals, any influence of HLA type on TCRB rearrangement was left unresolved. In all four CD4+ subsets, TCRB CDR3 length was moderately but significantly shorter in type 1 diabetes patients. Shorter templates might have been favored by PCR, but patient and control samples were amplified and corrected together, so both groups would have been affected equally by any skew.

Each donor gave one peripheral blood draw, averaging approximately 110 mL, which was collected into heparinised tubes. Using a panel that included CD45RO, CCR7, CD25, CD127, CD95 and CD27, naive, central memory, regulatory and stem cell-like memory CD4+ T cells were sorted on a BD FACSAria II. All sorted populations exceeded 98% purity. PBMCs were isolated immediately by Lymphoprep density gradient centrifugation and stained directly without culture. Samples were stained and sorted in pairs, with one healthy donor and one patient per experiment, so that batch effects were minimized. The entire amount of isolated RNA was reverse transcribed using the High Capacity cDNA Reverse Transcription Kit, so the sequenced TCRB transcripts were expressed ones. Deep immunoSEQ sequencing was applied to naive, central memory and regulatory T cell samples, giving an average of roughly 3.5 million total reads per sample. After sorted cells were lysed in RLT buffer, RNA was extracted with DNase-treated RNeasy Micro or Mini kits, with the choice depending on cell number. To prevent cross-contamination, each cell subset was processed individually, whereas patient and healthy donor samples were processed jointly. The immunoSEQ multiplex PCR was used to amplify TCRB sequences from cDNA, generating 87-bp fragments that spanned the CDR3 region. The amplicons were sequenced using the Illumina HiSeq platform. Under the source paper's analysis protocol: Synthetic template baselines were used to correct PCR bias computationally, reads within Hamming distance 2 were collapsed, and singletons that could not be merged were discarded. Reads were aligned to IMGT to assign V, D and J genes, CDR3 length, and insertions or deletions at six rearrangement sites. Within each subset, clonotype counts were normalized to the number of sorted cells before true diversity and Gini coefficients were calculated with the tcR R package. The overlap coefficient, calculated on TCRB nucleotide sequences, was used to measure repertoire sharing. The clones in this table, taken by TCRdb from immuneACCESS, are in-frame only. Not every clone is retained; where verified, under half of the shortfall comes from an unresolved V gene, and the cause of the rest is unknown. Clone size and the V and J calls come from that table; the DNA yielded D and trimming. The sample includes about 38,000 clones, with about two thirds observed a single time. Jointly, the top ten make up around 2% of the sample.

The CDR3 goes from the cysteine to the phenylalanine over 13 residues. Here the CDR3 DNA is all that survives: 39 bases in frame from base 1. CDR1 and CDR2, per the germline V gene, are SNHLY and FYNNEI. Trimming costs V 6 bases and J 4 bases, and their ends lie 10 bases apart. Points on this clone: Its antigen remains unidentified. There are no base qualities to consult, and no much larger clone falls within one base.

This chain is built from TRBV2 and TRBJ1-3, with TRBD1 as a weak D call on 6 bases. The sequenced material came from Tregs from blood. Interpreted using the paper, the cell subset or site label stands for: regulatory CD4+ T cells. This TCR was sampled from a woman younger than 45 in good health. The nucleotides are TGTGCCAGCAGGTCGGACAGCGGAAACACCATATATTTT. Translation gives CASRSDSGNTIYF.